One sample yielded the 25 T cell receptor beta chains listed below, sequenced in a study of blood T cell repertoires in COVID-19. Measured with immunoSEQ multiplex PCR; TCRdb has only the in-frame clones, and not every one. This sample has some 83,000 clones, with roughly nine tenths found just once. The sample comprised peripheral blood. The receptors stem from a man older than 75 in a cohort sampled during active COVID-19.

This chain joins TRBV2 and TRBJ1-6; D not certain. The length of the CDR3 is 15 residues. In germline, CDR1 is SNHLY, CDR2 FYNNEI. The V and J ends lost 5 bases and 10 bases respectively, with 18 bases between them. CDR3 in amino acids: CASSSAGSRASPLHF. Here the CDR3 DNA reads TGTGCCAGCAGTTCTGCGGGGTCCAGAGCCTCACCCCTCCACTTT.

This chain uses TRBV11-2 with TRBJ1-6; weak D call: TRBD1 (5 bases). Germline assignment: CDR1 SGHAT and CDR2 FQNNGV. The CDR3 runs to 15 residues. Trimming cost V 1 base and J 5 bases, with 9 bases left between them. CDR3 sequence (DNA): TGTGCCAGCAGCTTAGTGCGGACAAATAATTCACCCCTCCACTTT. Its translation is CASSLVRTNNSPLHF. The variable domain in full, with the rest retrieved from reference TRBV11-2 and TRBJ1-6, is EAGVAQSPRYKIIEKRQSVAFWCNPISGHATLYWYQQILGQGPKLLIQFQNNGVVDDSQLPKDRFSAERLKGVDSTLKIQPAKLEDSAVYLCASSLVRTNNSPLHFGNGTRLTVT.

The chain uses TRBV4-2 and TRBJ2-7; 8 nucleotides agree with TRBD1. V was clipped by 0 bases and J by 7 bases; unmatched bases: 8. CDR1 and CDR2 from the germline V gene are LGHNA and YNFKEQ. The CDR3 runs to 15 residues. The CDR3 loop is CASSQEGQGAEEQYF. The CDR3 coding sequence is TGTGCCAGCAGCCAAGAAGGGCAGGGGGCGGAAGAGCAGTACTTC.

This clone was found once. The chain carries TRBV6-5 and TRBJ1-2, with 9 bases lining up with TRBD1. The CDR3 runs to 15 residues. CDR1 is MNHEY, CDR2 SVGAGI, per germline. V trimming: 5 bases; J trimming: 8 bases; junction bases outside the gene matches: 12. The CDR3 bases are TGTGCCAGCAGTCCTGGACAGGGGCAAAACGGAGGCTACACCTTC. Its protein product is CASSPGQGQNGGYTF.

This clone was detected once. V is TRBV27 and J is TRBJ2-3, with 12 bases matching TRBD2. The J segment lost 0 bases and the V segment lost 3 bases, leaving 4 bases of the junction unmatched. CDR3 length: 17 amino acids. Germline CDR1 is MNHEY and CDR2 is SMNVEV (reference sequence). This CDR3 reads CASSFRGLAGSTDTQYF. The CDR3 DNA reads as TGTGCCAGCAGTTTCAGAGGACTAGCGGGGAGCACAGATACGCAGTATTTT.

The chain uses TRBV5-1 and TRBJ2-1; D is undetermined. The CDR3 length is 14 residues. Between the trimmed V and J ends, which lost 2 bases and 2 bases, there was a span of 8 bases. CDR1 is SGHRS and CDR2 is YFSETQ in the germline V gene. The CDR3 is CASSFAATYNEQFF. DNA of the CDR3: TGCGCCAGCAGCTTTGCGGCTACCTACAATGAGCAGTTCTTC.

This chain links TRBV7-9 with TRBJ2-4; 9 bases line up with TRBD1. V shed 4 bases and J 8 bases; nucleotides not matched to a gene: 18. In germline, CDR1 is SEHNR, CDR2 FQNEAQ (reference sequence). This CDR3 has 18 residues. CDR3 loop: CASSSTGTGFTRGDIQYF. The CDR3 region has the DNA TGTGCCAGCAGCTCGACCGGGACAGGGTTTACTAGGGGGGACATTCAGTACTTC.

This clone occurred once. The chain couples TRBV10-3 to TRBJ1-5; TRBD1 might be the D (5 bases). V was shortened by 1 base and J by 4 bases, with 11 bases between the two germline ends. The CDR3 has 15 residues. Germline CDR1 and CDR2: ENHRY and SYGVKD. CDR3 bases: TGTGCCATCAGTGAGTTTCAGGGATTGAATCAGCCCCAGCATTTT. Amino acid sequence: CAISEFQGLNQPQHF.

The gene calls are TRBV7-8 and TRBJ1-2; 12 bases agree with TRBD1. The CDR3 consists of 16 residues. J gave up 4 bases and V 1 base, and 4 bases lay outside the gene matches. CDR1 and CDR2 (germline): SGHVS, FQNEAQ. The CDR3 DNA follows: TGTGCCAGCAGCTTAGGGGGACAGGGGGCAATCTATGGCTACACCTTC. Its translation: CASSLGGQGAIYGYTF. The variable domain in full, with the rest retrieved from reference TRBV7-8 and TRBJ1-2, is GAGVSQSPRYKVAKRGQDVALRCDPISGHVSLFWYQQALGQGPEFLTYFQNEAQLDKSGLPSDRFFAERPEGSVSTLKIQRTQQEDSAVYLCASSLGGQGAIYGYTFGSGTRLTVV.

The table lists this clone with a few counts. The rearrangement joins TRBV9 to TRBJ1-3; tentative D call: TRBD1 (6 bases). The CDR3 covers 16 residues. Germline V lookup: CDR1 SGDLS, CDR2 YYNGEE. V was pared by 0 bases and J by 4 bases, with 14 bases between. The DNA for the CDR3 is TGTGCCAGCAGCGTAGACCCCGCAGGGGCCGGAAACACCATATATTTT. Residues: CASSVDPAGAGNTIYF.

V and J are TRBV11-2 and TRBJ2-7, with D hard to call. Deletions cut 0 bases from V and 3 bases from J, with 9 bases between. The CDR3 has 14 residues. CDR1 and CDR2 from the germline V gene are SGHAT and FQNNGV. CDR3 amino acids: CASSLEQVFYEQYF. CDR3 DNA: TGTGCCAGCAGCTTAGAGCAGGTTTTCTACGAGCAGTACTTC.

The chain carries TRBV4-1 and TRBJ1-4; 10 nucleotides agree with TRBD1. Germline-derived CDR1 and CDR2 are MGHRA and YSYEKL. V shed 6 bases and J 5 bases; nucleotides not matched to a gene: 3. This CDR3 is built from 14 residues. In DNA, the CDR3 is TGCGCCAGCAGTCGGGGACAGGGGAATGAAAAACTGTTTTTT. Translation: CASSRGQGNEKLFF.

This clone is a singleton in its sample. The V gene is TRBV7-9, the J gene TRBJ1-6; TRBD1 is a possible D gene (5 bases). Trimming stripped 4 bases from V and 1 base from J, with 14 bases between. There are 17 residues in the CDR3. Germline assignment: CDR1 SEHNR and CDR2 FQNEAQ (reference sequence). The CDR3 is CASSWPQEGSYNSPLHF. The CDR3 nucleotides read TGTGCCAGCAGCTGGCCCCAGGAGGGGTCCTATAATTCACCCCTCCACTTT.

The chain has TRBV5-4 and TRBJ2-5, with a tentative D call TRBD1 (6 bases). The V gene lost 4 bases and the J gene lost 0 bases, with 7 bases spanning the gap. Per germline, CDR1 SGHNT and CDR2 YYREEE (reference sequence). The length of the CDR3 is 13 residues. In DNA, the CDR3 is TGTGCCAGCAGCCGGACAGACCAAGAGACCCAGTACTTC. Protein sequence: CASSRTDQETQYF.

The CDR3 sequence is CASSSRDRVGEQYF. The CDR3 DNA reads as TGTGCCAGCAGCTCGCGGGACAGGGTGGGCGAGCAGTACTTC. This rearrangement joins TRBV9 to TRBJ2-7; 9 bases are shared with TRBD1. Germline loops: CDR1 SGDLS, CDR2 YYNGEE. The CDR3 spans 14 residues. The ends lost 4 bases at V and 6 bases at J; junction bases unmatched: 8.

This chain joins TRBV28 and TRBJ2-3; tentatively, D is TRBD2 (7 bases). This CDR3 is 13 amino acids long. The V gene lost 11 bases and the J gene lost 1 base, with 13 bases spanning the gap. Germline V lookup: CDR1 MDHEN, CDR2 SYDVKM. The CDR3 sequence: CAAGAVGTDTQYF. CDR3 sequence (DNA): TGTGCCGCGGGGGCCGTGGGCACAGATACGCAGTATTTT.

The genes are TRBV11-1 and TRBJ2-4; the D is unclear. V shed 5 bases and J shed 7 bases, with 9 bases lying between them. Per germline, CDR1 SGHAT and CDR2 FQDESV (reference sequence). The CDR3 is 12 amino acids. For the CDR3, the DNA is TGTGCCAGCAGCCTCGACAAGAACATTCAGTACTTC. Protein sequence: CASSLDKNIQYF.

The J gene is TRBJ1-2, the V gene TRBV5-4, with D possibly TRBD1 on 6 matching bases. The V and J ends lost 3 bases and 7 bases respectively, with 19 bases between them. The CDR3 loop spans 15 amino acids. CDR1 is SGHNT and CDR2 is YYREEE in the germline V gene (reference sequence). The CDR3 sequence: CASSSAQGIKRGYTF. The CDR3 DNA is TGTGCCAGCAGCTCAGCCCAGGGGATCAAACGTGGCTACACCTTC.

The chain carries TRBV7-2 and TRBJ1-1; tentatively, D is TRBD1 (6 bases). This CDR3 has 17 residues. Germline assignment: CDR1 SGHTA and CDR2 FQGNSA. Between the trimmed V and J ends, which lost 5 bases and 0 bases, there was a span of 19 bases. The CDR3 DNA follows: TGTGCCAGCAGCGCCGGACAGATACTATACATGAACACTGAAGCTTTCTTT. It is translated as CASSAGQILYMNTEAFF.

The chain joins TRBV7-2 to TRBJ2-5; TRBD2 agrees at 7 bases. The CDR3 has 14 residues. Germline V gives CDR1 SGHTA, CDR2 FQGNSA. J was trimmed by 7 bases and V by 0 bases; bases with no gene match: 5. CDR3 amino acids: CASSLAGGLGTQYF. CDR3 nucleotides: TGTGCCAGCAGCTTAGCGGGAGGGTTGGGGACCCAGTACTTC.

This clone turned up a few times. This chain uses TRBV19 with TRBJ1-6; maybe TRBD1 (6 bases). The CDR3 is 14 residues long. Trimming took off 7 bases at V and 2 bases at J, with 9 bases between the two ends. Germline V gene data show CDR1 as LNHDA and CDR2 as SQIVND (reference sequence). CDR3 protein: CASKRDTYNSPLHF. In DNA, the CDR3 is TGTGCCAGTAAGCGGGACACCTATAATTCACCCCTCCACTTT.

The chain employs TRBV18 and TRBJ1-3, with 7 nucleotides matching TRBD1. The CDR3 contains 15 residues. After removal of 6 bases from V and 1 base from J, the junction contained 6 bases not matched to a gene. Germline V gives CDR1 KGHSH, CDR2 LQKENI. The chain's CDR3 is CASSRADRSGNTIYF. The CDR3 DNA reads as TGTGCCAGCTCTCGGGCGGACAGGTCTGGAAACACCATATATTTT.

The chain combines TRBV19 with TRBJ1-5; no clear D gene. Deletions cut 2 bases from V and 0 bases from J, with 8 bases between. CDR3 length: 15 residues. Per germline, CDR1 LNHDA and CDR2 SQIVND (reference sequence). CDR3 protein: CASSISVNSNQPQHF. The CDR3 bases are TGTGCCAGTAGTATAAGCGTCAATAGCAATCAGCCCCAGCATTTT.

Points on this clone: This sample includes further DNA sequences coding for the same CDR3. The chain carries TRBV9 and TRBJ1-3; D is undetermined. V was trimmed by 3 bases and J by 3 bases, leaving 7 bases between them. Germline V gene data show CDR1 as SGDLS and CDR2 as YYNGEE. CDR3 length equals 13 residues. The CDR3 DNA is TGTGCCAGCAGCGCATTGAGTGGAAACACCATATATTTT. It is translated as CASSALSGNTIYF.

The table lists this clone with a count of one. V is TRBV7-7 and J is TRBJ2-7; TRBD1 might be the D (6 bases). There are 13 residues in the CDR3. The V end lost 5 bases, the J end lost 7 bases, and 15 bases lay between the germline ends. CDR1 is SSHAT and CDR2 is FNYEAQ in the germline V gene (reference sequence). In DNA, the CDR3 is TGTGCCAGCAGCCAAGGAAACACAGGGGAGCAGTACTTC. Translated: CASSQGNTGEQYF. Looking up the rest from reference TRBV7-7 and TRBJ2-7 gives the full variable domain: GAGVSQSPRYKVTKRGQDVTLRCDPISSHATLYWYQQALGQGPEFLTYFNYEAQPDKSGLPSDRFSAERPEGSISTLTIQRTEQRDSAMYRCASSQGNTGEQYFGPGTRLTVT.